Listed below are T cell receptor beta chains from one sample, sequenced in a study of shared clonotypes between healthy human individuals. TCRdb's table, derived via immunoSEQ multiplex PCR, lists solely in-frame clones and lacks some. Of 2 million to 3 million clones listed, about 92% are singletons. Specimen: naive CD4+ T cells sorted from blood. These receptor sequences come from a man aged 18 to 30 in good health. The CDR3 runs from the conserved cysteine through the conserved F or W. Fields, in order: J gene, D gene, clone size, V gene, CDR3 protein, CDR3 DNA. A D gene is named only where the DNA matches it firmly. Clone size, where shown, is once, few, many, or a class for clones that have expanded.

TRBJ2-3 . . TRBV5-6 CASSIGTVEADTQYF TGTGCCAGCAGCATCGGGACGGTGGAAGCAGATACGCAGTATTTT
TRBJ2-2 . . TRBV2 CASSAFLATTGELFF TGTGCCAGCAGTGCTTTTTTAGCGACCACCGGGGAGCTGTTTTTT
TRBJ2-5 . . TRBV14 CASSQGGSPETQYF TGTGCCAGCAGCCAAGGGGGGTCCCCGGAGACCCAGTACTTC
TRBJ1-1 TRBD1 . TRBV11-2 CASSSPPGGSEAFF TGTGCCAGCAGCTCCCCCCCAGGGGGGTCTGAAGCTTTCTTT
TRBJ2-7 TRBD2 . TRBV14 CASSQGAGVTYEQYF TGTGCCAGCAGCCAAGGTGCGGGAGTAACGTACGAGCAGTACTTC
TRBJ2-7 TRBD2 . TRBV7-8 CASSGTSTYEQYF TGTGCCAGCAGCGGGACTAGCACCTACGAGCAGTACTTC
TRBJ2-7 . . TRBV27 CASSLSKGSSYEQYF TGTGCCAGCAGTTTATCGAAAGGGAGCTCCTACGAGCAGTACTTC
TRBJ1-5 . once TRBV7-2 CASSLARGEVERGQPQHF TGTGCCAGCAGCTTAGCACGGGGGGAGGTTGAGAGGGGTCAGCCCCAGCATTTT
TRBJ2-2 . . TRBV2 CASSDVMAAGELFF TGTGCCAGCAGTGATGTGATGGCGGCCGGGGAGCTGTTTTTT
TRBJ2-5 TRBD2 . TRBV28 CASTSGTSGQETQYF TGTGCCAGCACATCCGGGACTAGCGGGCAAGAGACCCAGTACTTC
TRBJ1-5 . . TRBV7-6 CASSPSSRGNQPQHF TGTGCCAGCAGCCCCAGCAGCAGGGGTAATCAGCCCCAGCATTTT
TRBJ2-1 TRBD2 . TRBV19 CASTLGSGRSYNEQFF TGTGCCAGTACCTTGGGTAGCGGGAGATCCTACAATGAGCAGTTCTTC
TRBJ2-5 . . TRBV6-5 CASSYSGRVKETQYF TGTGCCAGCAGTTACTCGGGCAGGGTGAAGGAGACCCAGTACTTC
TRBJ1-1 TRBD1 . TRBV6-4 CASRRQGQENTEAFF TGTGCCAGCAGAAGACAGGGGCAGGAGAACACTGAAGCTTTCTTT
TRBJ2-5 . . TRBV4-1 CASSQESGAGETQYF TGCGCCAGCAGCCAAGAATCCGGGGCCGGAGAGACCCAGTACTTC
TRBJ2-7 . . TRBV30 CAWSVSWVYEQYF TGTGCCTGGAGTGTTTCTTGGGTCTACGAGCAGTACTTC
TRBJ2-7 . . TRBV4-1 CASSQLRDTYYEQYF TGCGCCAGCAGCCAACTCCGGGACACTTACTACGAGCAGTACTTC
TRBJ2-7 . . TRBV30 CAWSVGNEQYF TGTGCCTGGAGTGTCGGGAACGAGCAGTACTTC
TRBJ2-5 . . TRBV10-3 CAISESRGRAETQYF TGTGCCATCAGTGAGTCCCGGGGCAGGGCAGAGACCCAGTACTTC
TRBJ1-5 . once TRBV18 CASSPGGPGQPQHF TGTGCCAGCTCACCGGGGGGGCCGGGTCAGCCCCAGCATTTT
TRBJ2-5 . . TRBV5-5 CASSLGRPQETQYF TGTGCCAGCAGCTTGGGACGACCCCAAGAGACCCAGTACTTC
TRBJ2-7 TRBD1 . TRBV30 CAWIPGQGTYEQYF TGTGCCTGGATCCCAGGACAGGGGACCTACGAGCAGTACTTC
TRBJ2-7 . . TRBV10-2 CASSPRGGQRYEQYF TGCGCCAGCAGCCCCCGAGGGGGGCAGAGGTACGAGCAGTACTTC
TRBJ2-1 TRBD2 . TRBV4-3 CASSQDSLGRGSYNEQFF TGCGCCAGCAGCCAAGATTCTCTGGGGAGGGGTTCTTACAATGAGCAGTTCTTC
TRBJ2-1 TRBD2 . TRBV6-9 CASSCPGLEFGRSSYNEQFF TGTGCCAGCAGTTGCCCGGGACTAGAATTTGGTCGGAGCTCCTACAATGAGCAGTTCTTC
TRBJ2-7 . . TRBV6-5 CASSRLPGAYEQYF TGTGCCAGCAGTCGACTGCCGGGGGCCTACGAGCAGTACTTC
TRBJ2-3 . . TRBV5-4 CASSTQGPVTDTQYF TGTGCCAGCAGCACCCAGGGCCCAGTAACAGATACGCAGTATTTT
TRBJ2-1 TRBD2 . TRBV4-3 CASSQDLGGGSYNEQFF TGCGCCAGCAGCCAAGATTTGGGCGGGGGCTCCTACAATGAGCAGTTCTTC
TRBJ1-1 . . TRBV7-2 CASSLNRGAGNTEAFF TGTGCCAGCAGCTTAAATCGGGGGGCAGGGAACACTGAAGCTTTCTTT
TRBJ2-2 . . TRBV5-6 CASSSDILRTVAGELFF TGTGCCAGCAGCTCGGACATCCTCCGGACAGTTGCCGGGGAGCTGTTTTTT
TRBJ2-7 . . TRBV30 CAWSTLRTPDSYEQYF TGTGCCTGGAGCACTTTGCGGACACCTGATTCCTACGAGCAGTACTTC
TRBJ2-3 . . TRBV7-3 CASSPDSGAQYF TGTGCCAGCAGCCCTGACTCGGGGGCGCAGTATTTT
TRBJ1-5 . once TRBV28 CASSTRPPGQPQHF TGTGCCAGCAGCACCAGACCCCCCGGTCAGCCCCAGCATTTT
TRBJ2-7 . . TRBV6-6 CASSMGRTTYEQYF TGTGCCAGCAGTATGGGACGGACCACCTACGAGCAGTACTTC
TRBJ2-7 TRBD1 . TRBV11-2 CASSLGPPATGTEQYF TGTGCCAGCAGCTTAGGTCCCCCCGCGACAGGGACCGAGCAGTACTTC